What follows are 17 T cell receptor beta chains derived from one specimen sequenced in a study of CD8+ T cells in alopecia areata (dated by TCRdb to between 2018 and 2020). Libraries came from the immunoSEQ multiplex PCR assay. To provide template for TCR sequencing, every sample had RNA extracted and reverse transcribed into cDNA. The source is immuneACCESS, and TCRdb retained only in-frame sequences with V and J called. Part of the clones is not carried over; for the studies checked, unresolved V genes explain less than half of this, and the remainder is unexplained. The data for this sample show approximately 110,000 clones, each detected more than once. Clones ranked in the top ten supply 15% to 20% of the sample. The sequencing sample was made of lesional skin. These receptors were taken from a C3H/HeJ mouse with alopecia areata. This strain is characterized by the MHC haplotype H2-k.

This clone was seen a handful of times. Gene names denote mouse genes. The DNA ends 4 residues before the CDR3 does, and the rest of the CDR3 is filled in from the germline J gene. The rearrangement uses TRBV13-3 and TRBJ2-5; TRBD2 agrees at 11 bases. This CDR3 has 15 residues. Germline V gene lookup returns CDR1 NNHDY and CDR2 SYVADS. The CDR3 is CASSDGTGGPDTQYF. CDR3 DNA (partial): TGTGCCAGCAGTGATGGGACTGGGGGGCCAGAC.

Worth noting for this clone: The gene symbols are mouse symbols. The read ends 4 residues early relative to the CDR3; the germline J gene fills the gap. The chain recombines TRBV1 with TRBJ1-1; D might be TRBD1 (6 bases). CDR1 and CDR2 from the germline V gene are NSQYPW and LRSPGD (reference sequence). V was shortened by 5 bases and J by 0 bases, with 13 bases between the two germline ends. This CDR3 is built from 15 residues. The CDR3 DNA, read in part, is TGCACCTGCAGTCACCGGACAGATGCAAACACA. Translated: CTCSHRTDANT. The full CDR3 sequence reads CTCSHRTDANTEVFF. Full variable domain (remainder filled in from reference TRBV1 and TRBJ1-1): VTLLEQNPRWRLVPRGQAVNLRCILKNSQYPWMSWYQQDLQKQLQWLFTLRSPGDKEVKSLPGADYLATRVTDTELRLQVANMSQGRTLYCTCSHRTDANTEVFFGKGTRLTVV.

This clone was counted a few times. Gene names and germline match the mouse. The sequenced fragment ends 4 residues before the CDR3 boundary, so the rest is inferred from the germline J gene. V and J are TRBV31 and TRBJ2-5; D might be TRBD1 (6 bases). This CDR3 has 13 amino acids. Germline-derived CDR1 and CDR2 are GKSSPN and SITVG. The part of the CDR3 DNA that was read is TGTGCCTGGAGTCTACCAGGGGAGGAC. Its protein is CAWSLPGED. The entire CDR3 protein is CAWSLPGEDTQYF.

A word on this clone: Genes here carry mouse names. The read is 4 residues too short to cover the CDR3 end, so that end is filled in from the germline J gene. V usage is TRBV31 and J usage is TRBJ1-2; weak D call: TRBD1 (6 bases). V lost 0 bases and J 4 bases, leaving 6 bases between the germline ends. The V gene's germline CDR1 is GKSSPN and CDR2 SITVG. The CDR3 sequence is 12 residues long. The chain's CDR3 is CAWSLQGSDYTF. Partial CDR3 DNA: TGTGCCTGGAGTCTACAGGGCTCC.

This clone was seen a handful of times. Gene names refer to mouse genes. Sequencing ends 4 residues short of the CDR3 end; the germline J gene provides the rest. The V gene is TRBV16, the J gene TRBJ2-2; TRBD1 aligns across 8 bases. V dropped 2 bases and J dropped 4; count of bases not matched to a gene: 0. Germline V gene data show CDR1 as SGHSA and CDR2 as FRNQAP. This CDR3 region has 14 residues. CDR3 loop: CASSLTGGTGQLYF. The sequenced CDR3 bases are TGTGCAAGCAGCTTAACAGGGGGCACCGGG.

The table lists this clone with a few counts. The genes and germline here are from mouse. The DNA ends 4 residues before the CDR3 does, and the rest of the CDR3 is filled in from the germline J gene. The J gene is TRBJ2-1, the V gene TRBV13-2, with D hard to call. Deletions cut 0 bases from V and 5 bases from J, with 3 bases between. The CDR3 is 12 residues long. Germline CDR1 reads NNHNN; CDR2 reads SYGAGS (reference sequence). Partial CDR3 DNA: TGTGCCAGCGGTGATGAGGATGCT. This sequence encodes CASGDEDA. The CDR3 as a whole reads CASGDEDAEQFF.

This clone has just a few counts. Genes and germline are mouse. Read coverage stops 4 residues before the CDR3 terminus; the germline J gene supplies the remainder. The chain joins TRBV1 to TRBJ1-1, with D maybe TRBD1 (6 bases). V was shortened by 0 bases and J by 3 bases, with 8 bases between the two germline ends. This CDR3 spans 14 amino acids. CDR1 is NSQYPW, CDR2 LRSPGD, per germline (reference sequence). Incomplete CDR3 DNA: TGCACCTGCAGTGCAGAGGGACACTACACA. The encoded protein is CTCSAEGHYT. The CDR3 as a whole reads CTCSAEGHYTEVFF.

This clone was picked up many times. Mouse names are used for the genes. The read finishes 4 residues shy of the CDR3 end, and the germline J gene is used to complete it. The J gene is TRBJ2-4, the V gene TRBV13-3, with 11 bases fitting TRBD1. The CDR3 loop spans 14 amino acids. Per germline, CDR1 NNHDY and CDR2 SYVADS. The CDR3 DNA, read in part, is TGTGCCAGCAGTGGGACAGGGGGCGCGAAC. The encoded protein is CASSGTGGAN. The whole CDR3 sequence reads CASSGTGGANTLYF.

This clone appeared a few times. It is unclear where the CDR3 begins or ends on the DNA, so no DNA is shown, and the CDR3 is as TCRdb lists it. Germline and genes: mouse. The chain joins TRBV5 to TRBJ1-3; the D call in the table, TRBD1, was not verified against the DNA. With termini counted, the CDR3 has 14 amino acids. The germline CDR1 and CDR2 sequences are LGHNA and YNLKQL (reference sequence). CDR3 amino acids: CASSQDGTGGWLYF.

This clone was recorded a few times. All gene names here are mouse names. The read terminates 4 residues before the CDR3 end, so the remaining end is supplied by the germline J gene. The chain joins TRBV1 to TRBJ2-3; 7 nucleotides match TRBD2. The germline V gene encodes CDR1 NSQYPW and CDR2 LRSPGD (reference sequence). J lost 1 base, V lost 5 bases, and 3 bases had no gene match. The CDR3 has 14 amino acids. CDR3 in amino acids: CTCSPGLGAETLYF. The covered CDR3 bases are TGCACCTGCAGTCCCGGACTGGGTGCAGAA.

This clone came up many times. The genes are named according to mouse. The CDR3 end is not reached by the read, which stops 4 residues before it; the germline J gene fills it in. J is TRBJ2-5 and V is TRBV13-3; 9 bases match TRBD2. The CDR3 contains 15 residues. Germline lookup yields CDR1 NNHDY and CDR2 SYVADS. Trimming at V came to 2 bases and at J to 1 base, leaving 2 bases not matched to a gene. The sequenced part of the CDR3 DNA is TGTGCCAGCAGTGAAAGGGACTGGGACCAAGAC. Protein: CASSERDWDQD. The full CDR3 sequence reads CASSERDWDQDTQYF.

This clone appeared a few times. Germline and genes here are mouse. The observed sequence ends 4 residues before the CDR3 terminus, with the missing tail filled in from the germline J gene. The sample holds other DNA sequences that translate to the same CDR3. The rearrangement uses TRBV19 and TRBJ2-3, with 8 bases identical to TRBD2. Germline assignment: CDR1 FNHDT and CDR2 SITEND (reference sequence). This CDR3 comprises 15 residues. V dropped 0 bases and J dropped 1; count of bases not matched to a gene: 1. Partial CDR3 DNA: TGTGCCAGCAGTATAGGGGGGGGCCGTGCAGAA. Amino acid sequence: CASSIGGGRAE. The CDR3, in full, reads CASSIGGGRAETLYF. Full variable domain (remainder filled in from reference TRBV19 and TRBJ2-3): GGIITQTPKFLIGQEGQKLTLKCQQNFNHDTMYWYRQDSGKGLRLIYYSITENDLQKGDLSEGYDASREKKSSFSLTVTSAQKNEMAVFLCASSIGGGRAETLYFGSGTRLTVL.

This clone has only a few counts. The genes are named according to mouse. The CDR3 end lies 4 residues beyond the end of the read and is filled in from the germline J gene. This rearrangement joins TRBV19 to TRBJ1-1, with 8 bases that match TRBD1. Germline CDR1 FNHDT, CDR2 SITEND (reference sequence). The CDR3 sequence is 13 residues long. Partial CDR3 DNA: TGTGCCAGCAGTTCCGGACAGGGATCA. Translated, it gives CASSSGQGS. The full CDR3 is CASSSGQGSEVFF.

This clone was counted a few times. Gene and germline names: mouse. Sequencing ends 4 residues short of the CDR3 end; the germline J gene provides the rest. The chain is built from TRBV5 and TRBJ2-3, with 10 bases aligning to TRBD2. This CDR3 spans 18 amino acids. J was trimmed by 0 bases and V by 0 bases; bases with no gene match: 6. CDR1 and CDR2 from the germline V gene are LGHNA and YNLKQL (reference sequence). The CDR3 bases that were read are TGTGCCAGCAGCCAAGAATTGGGACTGGGGTCTAGTGCAGAA. Translating it yields CASSQELGLGSSAE. The full CDR3 protein reads CASSQELGLGSSAETLYF.

This clone was counted at least ten times. The TCRdb protein and the DNA translation do not line up at residue 12; the protein shown here was made by translating the DNA. The gene names given are mouse names. The sequence runs out 3 residues before the end of the CDR3; the remainder is reconstructed from the germline J gene. This chain links TRBV13-3 with TRBJ1-3; tentative D call: TRBD1 (6 bases). Germline V gene data show CDR1 as NNHDY and CDR2 as SYVADS. With 4 bases removed from V and 3 bases from J, the gap between germline ends came to 14 bases. The CDR3 contains 15 residues. The chain's CDR3 is CASSSGQMGGNTLYF. CDR3 bases read: TGTGCCAGCAGTTCTGGACAGATGGGTGGAAATACG. Looking up the rest from reference TRBV13-3 and TRBJ1-3 gives the full variable domain: EAAVTQSPRSKVAVTGGKVTLSCHQTNNHDYMYWYRQDTGHGLRLIHYSYVADSTEKGDIPDGYKASRPSQENFSLILELASLSQTAVYFCASSSGQMGGNTLYFGEGSRLIVV.

Points on this clone: Gene names are mouse gene names. The CDR3 end lies 4 residues beyond the end of the read and is filled in from the germline J gene. This chain joins TRBV13-3 and TRBJ1-2; 11 bases align to TRBD1. Germline V gene data show CDR1 as NNHDY and CDR2 as SYVADS. The trim removed 3 bases at V and 2 bases at J, leaving 3 bases unmatched. The CDR3 consists of 15 residues. The sequenced part of the CDR3 DNA is TGTGCCAGCAGTGGGACAGGGGGCGAGAACTCC. This encodes CASSGTGGENS. The full CDR3 sequence reads CASSGTGGENSDYTF.

This clone was seen at least ten times. Germline and genes: mouse. The CDR3 extends 4 residues past the end of the read, so its final part is completed from the germline J gene. The chain carries TRBV13-3 and TRBJ2-5; 10 nucleotides agree with TRBD2. CDR1 and CDR2 (germline): NNHDY, SYVADS. CDR3 length: 14 amino acids. The chain's CDR3 is CASSLTGGKDTQYF. The covered CDR3 bases are TGTGCCAGCAGCCTGACTGGGGGGAAAGAC. The full variable domain, in which reference TRBV13-3 and TRBJ2-5 provide the parts outside the CDR3, is EAAVTQSPRSKVAVTGGKVTLSCHQTNNHDYMYWYRQDTGHGLRLIHYSYVADSTEKGDIPDGYKASRPSQENFSLILELASLSQTAVYFCASSLTGGKDTQYFGPGTRLLVL.